The clone carrying this T cell receptor beta chain was recorded a few times. TCRdb reprocessed the RT-PCR reads with MiXCR, giving one entry per CDR3 protein. The table has about 500,000 distinct CDR3 sequences, 6.5% to 8% seen once. This sample is drawn from a study of response to subunit inactivated influenza vaccine. Germline CDR1 reads DFQATT; CDR2 reads SNEGSKA (reference sequence). V was trimmed by 0 bases and J by 3 bases, leaving 18 bases between them. The CDR3 extends over 16 amino acids. This sequence was found in a man aged 50 to 69 who received an inactivated influenza vaccine. The starting material was PBMCs from blood, obtained less than 30 months after vaccination. The chain joins TRBV20-1 to TRBJ2-7; tentatively, D is TRBD1 (5 bases). The CDR3 DNA reads as TGCAGTGCTAGAGAACGGGCAGGGAAGGTGTACTACGAGCAGTACTTC. Translated, it gives CSARERAGKVYYEQYF.